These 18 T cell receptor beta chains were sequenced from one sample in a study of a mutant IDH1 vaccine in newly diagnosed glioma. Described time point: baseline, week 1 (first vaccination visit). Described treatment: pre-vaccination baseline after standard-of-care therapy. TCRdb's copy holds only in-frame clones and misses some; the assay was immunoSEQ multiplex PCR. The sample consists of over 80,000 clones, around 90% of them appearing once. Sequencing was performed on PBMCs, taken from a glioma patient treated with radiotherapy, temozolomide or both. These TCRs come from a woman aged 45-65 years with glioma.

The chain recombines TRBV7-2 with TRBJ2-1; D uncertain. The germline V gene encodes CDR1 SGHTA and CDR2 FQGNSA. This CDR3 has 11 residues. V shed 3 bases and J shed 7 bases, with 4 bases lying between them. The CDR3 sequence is CASSFDNEQFF. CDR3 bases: TGTGCCAGCAGCTTTGATAATGAGCAGTTCTTC.

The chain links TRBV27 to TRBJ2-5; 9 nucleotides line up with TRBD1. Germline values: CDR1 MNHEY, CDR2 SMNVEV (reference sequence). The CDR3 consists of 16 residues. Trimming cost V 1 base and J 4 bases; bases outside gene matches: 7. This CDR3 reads CASSLLWTGAGETQYF. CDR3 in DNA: TGTGCCAGCAGTTTATTATGGACAGGGGCCGGAGAGACCCAGTACTTC.

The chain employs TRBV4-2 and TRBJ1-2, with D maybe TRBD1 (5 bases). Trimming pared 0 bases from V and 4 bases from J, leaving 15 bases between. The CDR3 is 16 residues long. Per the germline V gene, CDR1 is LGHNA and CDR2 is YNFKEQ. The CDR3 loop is CASSQDFSRQPYGYTF. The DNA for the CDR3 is TGTGCCAGCAGCCAAGACTTCTCAAGACAGCCCTATGGCTACACCTTC.

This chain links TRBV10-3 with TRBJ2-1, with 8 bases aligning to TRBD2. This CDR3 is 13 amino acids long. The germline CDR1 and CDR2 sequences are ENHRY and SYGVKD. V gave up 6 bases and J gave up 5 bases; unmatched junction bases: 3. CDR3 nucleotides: TGTGCCATCAGGGCGGGAGGCAACAATGAGCAGTTCTTC. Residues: CAIRAGGNNEQFF.

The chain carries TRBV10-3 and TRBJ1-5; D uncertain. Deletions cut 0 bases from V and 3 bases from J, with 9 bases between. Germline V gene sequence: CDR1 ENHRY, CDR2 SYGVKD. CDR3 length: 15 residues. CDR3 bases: TGTGCCATCAGTGAGTCGGTGGCAGTCAATCAGCCCCAGCATTTT. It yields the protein CAISESVAVNQPQHF.

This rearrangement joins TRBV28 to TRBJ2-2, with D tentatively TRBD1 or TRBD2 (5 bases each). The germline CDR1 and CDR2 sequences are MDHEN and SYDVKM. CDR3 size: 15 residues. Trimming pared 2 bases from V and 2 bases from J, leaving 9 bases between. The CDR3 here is CASSLEGRNTGELFF. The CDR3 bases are TGTGCCAGCAGTTTAGAGGGACGAAACACCGGGGAGCTGTTTTTT.

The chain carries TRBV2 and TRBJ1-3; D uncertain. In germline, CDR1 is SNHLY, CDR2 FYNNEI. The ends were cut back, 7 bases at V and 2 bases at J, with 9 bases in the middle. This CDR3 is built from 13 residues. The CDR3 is CASTWTPGNTIYF. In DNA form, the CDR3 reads TGTGCCAGCACCTGGACGCCTGGAAACACCATATATTTT.

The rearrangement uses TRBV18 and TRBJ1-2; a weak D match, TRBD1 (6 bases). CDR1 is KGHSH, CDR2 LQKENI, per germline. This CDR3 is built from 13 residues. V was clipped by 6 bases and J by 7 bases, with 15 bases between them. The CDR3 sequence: CASSLDRRGGYTF. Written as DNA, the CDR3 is TGTGCCAGCTCGCTGGACAGAAGAGGTGGCTACACCTTC.

The CDR3 here is CSVAGLAGDYEQYF. As DNA, the CDR3 is TGCAGCGTTGCTGGACTAGCGGGGGACTACGAGCAGTACTTC. The rearrangement links TRBV29-1 to TRBJ2-7; the match to TRBD2 covers 13 bases. This CDR3 has 14 amino acids. V lost 4 bases and J lost 3; bases outside the gene matches: 3. Germline assignment: CDR1 SQVTM and CDR2 ANQGSEA.

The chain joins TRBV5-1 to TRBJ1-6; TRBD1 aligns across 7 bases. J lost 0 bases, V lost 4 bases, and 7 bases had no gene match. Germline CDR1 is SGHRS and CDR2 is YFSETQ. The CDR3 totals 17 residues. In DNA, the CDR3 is TGCGCCAGCAGCCTCAGGGGGAGCAGCTCCTATAATTCACCCCTCCACTTT. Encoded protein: CASSLRGSSSYNSPLHF.

CDR3 DNA sequence: TGTGCCACCCAAGCGGGATCCGTCGGCAATGAGCAGTTCTTC. Translated: CATQAGSVGNEQFF. The V and J genes are TRBV15 and TRBJ2-1; 7 nucleotides match TRBD2. The CDR3 sequence is 14 residues long. Germline CDR1 reads LNHNV; CDR2 reads YYDKDF (reference sequence). V was clipped by 8 bases and J by 6 bases; unmatched bases: 10. Using reference TRBV15 and TRBJ2-1 for the parts outside the CDR3, the full variable domain is DAMVIQNPRYQVTQFGKPVTLSCSQTLNHNVMYWYQQKSSQAPKLLFHYYDKDFNNEADTPDNFQSRRPNTSFCFLDIRSPGLGDTAMYLCATQAGSVGNEQFFGPGTRLTVL.

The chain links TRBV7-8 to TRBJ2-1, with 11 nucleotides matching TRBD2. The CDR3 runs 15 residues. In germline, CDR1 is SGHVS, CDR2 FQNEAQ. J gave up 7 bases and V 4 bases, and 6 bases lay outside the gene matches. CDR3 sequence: CASSSGGLAVNEQFF. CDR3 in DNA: TGTGCCAGCAGCTCGGGGGGACTAGCGGTAAATGAGCAGTTCTTC.

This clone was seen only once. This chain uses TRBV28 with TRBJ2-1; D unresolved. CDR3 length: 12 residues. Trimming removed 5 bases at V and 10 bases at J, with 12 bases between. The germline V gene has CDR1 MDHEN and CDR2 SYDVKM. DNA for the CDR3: TGTGCCAGCAGTGCGATATTTATAGAGCAGTTCTTC. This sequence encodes CASSAIFIEQFF. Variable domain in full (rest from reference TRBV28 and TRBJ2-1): DVKVTQSSRYLVKRTGEKVFLECVQDMDHENMFWYRQDPGLGLRLIYFSYDVKMKEKGDIPEGYSVSREKKERFSLILESASTNQTSMYLCASSAIFIEQFFGPGTRLTVL.

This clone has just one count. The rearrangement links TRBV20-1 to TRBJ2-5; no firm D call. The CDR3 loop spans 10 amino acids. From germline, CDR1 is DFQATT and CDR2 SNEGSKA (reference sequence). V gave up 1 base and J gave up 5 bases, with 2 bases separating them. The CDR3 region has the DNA TGCAGTGCTAGAGGGGAGACCCAGTACTTC. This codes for CSARGETQYF.

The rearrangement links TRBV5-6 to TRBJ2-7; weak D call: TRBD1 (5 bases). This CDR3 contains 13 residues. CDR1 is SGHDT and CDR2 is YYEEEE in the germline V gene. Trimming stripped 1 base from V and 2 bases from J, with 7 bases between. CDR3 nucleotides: TGTGCCAGCAGCTTGCAGGGAACCTACGAGCAGTACTTC. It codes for CASSLQGTYEQYF.

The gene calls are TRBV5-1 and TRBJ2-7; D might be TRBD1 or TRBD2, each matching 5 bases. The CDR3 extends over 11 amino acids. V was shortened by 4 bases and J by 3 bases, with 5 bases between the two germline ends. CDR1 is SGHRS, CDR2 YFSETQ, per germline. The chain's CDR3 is CASSGGYEQYF. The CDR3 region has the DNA TGCGCCAGCAGCGGGGGCTACGAGCAGTACTTC.

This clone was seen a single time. The DNA of the CDR3 is TGCAGCGCCAAGGGGGCCAACTCTGGGGCCAACGTCCTGACTTTC. Protein sequence: CSAKGANSGANVLTF. The chain recombines TRBV29-1 with TRBJ2-6; the match to TRBD1 covers 7 bases. CDR3 length: 15 amino acids. CDR1 SQVTM and CDR2 ANQGSEA come from the germline V gene. V gave up 7 bases and J gave up 0 bases; unmatched junction bases: 6.

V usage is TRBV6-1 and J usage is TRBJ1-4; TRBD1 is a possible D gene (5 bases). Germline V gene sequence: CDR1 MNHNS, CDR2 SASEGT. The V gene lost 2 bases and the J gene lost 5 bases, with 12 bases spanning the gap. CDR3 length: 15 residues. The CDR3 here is CASSERGYINEKLFF. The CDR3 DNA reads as TGTGCCAGCAGTGAACGGGGGTATATCAATGAAAAACTGTTTTTT.